These 30 T cell receptor beta chains share one sample of origin, sequenced in a study of blood T cell repertoires in COVID-19. Measured with immunoSEQ multiplex PCR; TCRdb has only the in-frame clones, and not every one. The sample includes about 220,000 clones, roughly 84% of them seen just once. Sequencing was carried out using PBMCs or T cells enriched from blood (not recorded which). Receptor source: a woman in her thirties or forties who had recovered from COVID-19.

This clone showed up just a few times. The V call is TRBV29-1, the J call TRBJ1-1; D might be TRBD1 (6 bases). Germline V lookup: CDR1 SQVTM, CDR2 ANQGSEA. This CDR3 is built from 13 residues. Trimming shortened V by 4 bases and J by 1 base, and 10 bases separated the two germline ends. The CDR3 spells CSVAGTRNTEAFF. The CDR3 region has the DNA TGCAGCGTTGCAGGGACACGGAACACTGAAGCTTTCTTT.

This clone came up once. V usage is TRBV6-5 and J usage is TRBJ1-6, with 7 bases lining up with TRBD1. The junction had 7 bases not matched to a gene; V was cut back by 6 bases and J by 5 bases. The germline CDR1 and CDR2 sequences are MNHEY and SVGAGI. CDR3 length: 15 residues. CDR3 amino acids: CASSRAGTDNSPLHF. In nucleotides, the CDR3 is TGTGCCAGCAGCCGAGCCGGGACAGATAATTCACCCCTCCACTTT.

The J gene is TRBJ1-1, the V gene TRBV6-2 or TRBV6-3, with a tentative D call TRBD1 (6 bases). The CDR3 is made up of 13 amino acids. Trimming left V 5 bases short and J 5 bases short, with 12 bases between. Per the germline V gene, CDR1 is MNHEY and CDR2 is SVGEGT. DNA of the CDR3: TGTGCCAGCAGTACACAGGGATATACTGAAGCTTTCTTT. Translated, it gives CASSTQGYTEAFF.

This chain links TRBV29-1 with TRBJ2-3; D not certain. Per the germline V gene, CDR1 is SQVTM and CDR2 is ANQGSEA. The CDR3 consists of 11 residues. V dropped 4 bases and J dropped 3 bases, with 5 bases sitting between them. CDR3 nucleotides: TGCAGCGTTGCTAGGACAGATACGCAGTATTTT. It codes for CSVARTDTQYF.

The chain joins TRBV11-2 to TRBJ2-7, with 11 bases that match TRBD2. J was trimmed by 6 bases and V by 5 bases; bases with no gene match: 15. This CDR3 contains 17 residues. Germline V lookup: CDR1 SGHAT, CDR2 FQNNGV. This CDR3 is CASSLGRRLAGLGEQYF. CDR3 nucleotides: TGTGCCAGCAGCCTGGGGAGGCGACTAGCGGGATTAGGCGAGCAGTACTTC.

The chain is built from TRBV6-5 and TRBJ2-6; possible D gene TRBD1, 5 bases. V was cut by 6 bases and J by 2 bases, with 8 bases left in between. Germline CDR1 is MNHEY and CDR2 is SVGAGI. The CDR3 length is 14 residues. CDR3 DNA: TGTGCCAGCAGGCAGGGTCCTGGGGCCAACGTCCTGACTTTC. Amino acids: CASRQGPGANVLTF.

The chain uses TRBV6-5 and TRBJ1-1; D is perhaps TRBD1 (6 bases). Trimming removed 4 bases from V and 11 bases from J, with 14 bases in between. CDR3 length equals 12 residues. Germline values: CDR1 MNHEY, CDR2 SVGAGI. This chain's CDR3 is CASSSQGGGAFF. Written as DNA, the CDR3 is TGTGCCAGCAGTTCACAGGGCGGCGGGGCTTTCTTT.

This chain joins TRBV5-3 and TRBJ2-7, with 10 bases matching TRBD2. TRBV5-3 is designated an ORF whose function remains uncertain. The CDR3 is made up of 15 amino acids. Trimming at V came to 4 bases and at J to 5 bases, leaving 9 bases not matched to a gene. The CDR3 sequence is CARSTTSGLGNEQYF. The CDR3 nucleotides read TGTGCCAGAAGCACGACTAGCGGGCTAGGTAACGAGCAGTACTTC.

V usage is TRBV3-1 (or the pseudogene TRBV3-2) and J usage is TRBJ1-3; 9 bases match TRBD1. This CDR3 spans 15 amino acids. V gave up 4 bases and J gave up 16 bases; unmatched junction bases: 17. From germline, CDR1 is LGHDT and CDR2 YNNKEL (reference sequence). The CDR3 here is CASSPTTGGRALLYF. CDR3 in DNA: TGTGCCAGCAGCCCAACTACAGGGGGCAGGGCTTTGCTTTATTTT.

This chain uses TRBV15 with TRBJ2-7; 8 bases match TRBD2. The V and J ends lost 1 base and 5 bases, in that order; junction bases with no gene match: 10. Germline CDR1 and CDR2: LNHNV and YYDKDF (reference sequence). The length of the CDR3 is 16 residues. This CDR3 is CATSRVPGLVNDEQYF. Here the CDR3 DNA reads TGTGCCACCAGCAGAGTACCGGGACTAGTGAACGACGAGCAGTACTTC.

The chain carries TRBV27 and TRBJ2-2; 7 positions agree with TRBD1. V shed 3 bases, J shed 0 bases, and the junction held 10 bases outside the gene matches. The V gene's germline CDR1 is MNHEY and CDR2 SMNVEV (reference sequence). CDR3 length: 18 residues. In DNA, the CDR3 is TGTGCCAGCAGTTTCTATATCATGGGACAGTCGAACACCGGGGAGCTGTTTTTT. It codes for CASSFYIMGQSNTGELFF.

The count of this clone is one. The rearrangement links TRBV25-1 to TRBJ1-1; D is uncertain. CDR3 length equals 11 residues. The ends were cut back, 5 bases at V and 1 base at J, with 2 bases in the middle. Germline values: CDR1 MGHDK, CDR2 SYGVNS. The CDR3 DNA reads TGTGCCAGCAGTCGGAACACTGAAGCTTTCTTT. This gives the protein CASSRNTEAFF.

The chain links TRBV5-1 to TRBJ2-3; D is undetermined. V lost 0 bases and J 4 bases, leaving 9 bases between the germline ends. Germline V gene sequence: CDR1 SGHRS, CDR2 YFSETQ. The CDR3 covers 14 residues. In nucleotides, the CDR3 is TGCGCCAGCAGCTTGGCCCGGTTCCCAGATACGCAGTATTTT. This sequence encodes CASSLARFPDTQYF.

The chain employs TRBV4-3 and TRBJ2-2; maybe TRBD2 (5 bases). The CDR3 sequence is 17 residues long. Trimming left V 0 bases short and J 1 base short, with 12 bases between. Germline values: CDR1 LGHNA, CDR2 YSLEER. The CDR3 bases are TGCGCCAGCAGCCAAGACCCCCTAGCTCTGAACACCGGGGAGCTGTTTTTT. This codes for CASSQDPLALNTGELFF.

This chain joins TRBV9 and TRBJ2-1; D uncertain. Deletions cut 3 bases from V and 1 base from J, with 14 bases between. The CDR3 is made up of 16 amino acids. Germline V gene data show CDR1 as SGDLS and CDR2 as YYNGEE. The CDR3 loop reads CASSAQLPNSYNEQFF. DNA of the CDR3: TGTGCCAGCAGCGCCCAACTACCGAATTCCTACAATGAGCAGTTCTTC.

The chain combines TRBV25-1 with TRBJ2-5, with 7 bases lining up with TRBD1. Germline V gene lookup returns CDR1 MGHDK and CDR2 SYGVNS. Trimming removed 4 bases from V and 3 bases from J; junction bases left unmatched: 5. This CDR3 is 14 amino acids long. CDR3: CASSAGTAEETQYF. CDR3 nucleotide sequence: TGTGCCAGCAGTGCTGGGACAGCTGAAGAGACCCAGTACTTC. Complete variable domain (other parts from reference TRBV25-1 and TRBJ2-5): EADIYQTPRYLVIGTGKKITLECSQTMGHDKMYWYQQDPGMELHLIHYSYGVNSTEKGDLSSESTVSRIRTEHFPLTLESARPSHTSQYLCASSAGTAEETQYFGPGTRLLVL.

This sequence joins TRBV27 and TRBJ1-1, with unresolved D. The CDR3 totals 13 residues. Trimming left V 2 bases short and J 4 bases short, with 8 bases between. CDR1 and CDR2 (germline): MNHEY, SMNVEV (reference sequence). The CDR3 region has the DNA TGTGCCAGCAGTTTAGAAGTGGCCACTGAAGCTTTCTTT. Translated, it gives CASSLEVATEAFF.

This clone was recorded once. The chain uses TRBV3-1 (or the pseudogene TRBV3-2) and TRBJ2-7; 7 nucleotides match TRBD2. This CDR3 region has 15 residues. The trim removed 4 bases at V and 0 bases at J, leaving 6 bases unmatched. Germline CDR1 and CDR2: LGHDT and YNNKEL (reference sequence). This CDR3 is CASSPSSGSSYEQYF. As DNA, the CDR3 is TGTGCCAGCAGCCCCTCTAGCGGTAGCTCCTACGAGCAGTACTTC.

This sequence joins TRBV7-2 and TRBJ1-1, with D unclear. Germline CDR1 and CDR2: SGHTA and FQGNSA. The CDR3 is 14 residues long. Trimming cost V 6 bases and J 1 base, with 12 bases left between them. DNA of the CDR3: TGTGCCAGCAGGAGAGGGAGTTGGAACACTGAAGCTTTCTTT. This gives the protein CASRRGSWNTEAFF. The full variable domain, rest sourced from reference TRBV7-2 and TRBJ1-1, is GAGVSQSPSNKVTEKGKDVELRCDPISGHTALYWYRQSLGQGLEFLIYFQGNSAPDKSGLPSDRFSAERTGGSVSTLTIQRTQQEDSAVYLCASRRGSWNTEAFFGQGTRLTVV.

The J gene is TRBJ1-5, the V gene TRBV7-2, with D hard to call. Germline assignment: CDR1 SGHTA and CDR2 FQGNSA. Deletions cut 2 bases from V and 1 base from J, with 12 bases between. There are 16 residues in the CDR3. CDR3 region: CASSLTGSISNQPQHF. The CDR3 bases are TGTGCCAGCAGCTTAACCGGGTCAATCAGCAATCAGCCCCAGCATTTT.

This clone was picked up one time. CDR3 sequence reads: CASSVYGTNYGYTF. In nucleotides, the CDR3 is TGTGCCAGCAGCGTGTACGGTACTAACTATGGCTACACCTTC. The chain recombines TRBV9 with TRBJ1-2; D call uncertain. V was trimmed by 2 bases and J by 0 bases, leaving 8 bases between them. CDR3 length: 14 residues. Germline V gene sequence: CDR1 SGDLS, CDR2 YYNGEE. Together with reference TRBV9 and TRBJ1-2, the CDR3 gives the full variable domain: DSGVTQTPKHLITATGQRVTLRCSPRSGDLSVYWYQQSLDQGLQFLIQYYNGEERAKGNILERFSAQQFPDLHSELNLSSLELGDSALYFCASSVYGTNYGYTFGSGTRLTVV.

V and J are TRBV7-2 and TRBJ1-1, with D possibly being TRBD1 (5 bases). Trimming removed 2 bases at V and 1 base at J, with 11 bases between. The CDR3 contains 15 residues. CDR1 and CDR2 (germline): SGHTA, FQGNSA. Here the CDR3 DNA reads TGTGCCAGCAGCTTATATGTCAGGGCGAACACTGAAGCTTTCTTT. Translating gives CASSLYVRANTEAFF.

J is TRBJ1-2 and V is TRBV25-1; the D gene is possibly TRBD1 (5 bases). Germline CDR1 reads MGHDK; CDR2 reads SYGVNS. CDR3 length: 13 residues. Deletions cut 4 bases from V and 3 bases from J, with 9 bases between. CDR3 nucleotides: TGTGCCAGCAGTGTCCCGGGGGACTATGGCTACACCTTC. This translates into CASSVPGDYGYTF.

The V call is TRBV7-9, the J call TRBJ1-2, with unresolved D. Germline CDR1 is SEHNR and CDR2 is FQNEAQ (reference sequence). The CDR3 contains 12 residues. Trimming removed 5 bases from V and 4 bases from J, with 8 bases in between. The CDR3 DNA follows: TGTGCCAGCAGCCGCGGCGCCTATGGCTACACCTTC. Translated, it gives CASSRGAYGYTF. The variable domain in full, with the rest retrieved from reference TRBV7-9 and TRBJ1-2, is DTGVSQNPRHKITKRGQNVTFRCDPISEHNRLYWYRQTLGQGPEFLTYFQNEAQLEKSRLLSDRFSAERPKGSFSTLEIQRTEQGDSAMYLCASSRGAYGYTFGSGTRLTVV.

V and J are TRBV7-9 and TRBJ1-1; possibly TRBD1 for D (5 bases). The V end was cut by 9 bases, the J end by 6 bases, with 17 bases between. Per germline, CDR1 SEHNR and CDR2 FQNEAQ (reference sequence). The CDR3 spans 13 residues. DNA of the CDR3: TGTGCCAGTAAGTCCGGAGCAGGGTCTGAAGCTTTCTTT. It yields the protein CASKSGAGSEAFF.

The J gene is TRBJ1-1, the V gene TRBV9, with a weak D call TRBD1 (6 bases). With 0 bases removed from V and 0 bases from J, the gap between germline ends came to 9 bases. CDR1 and CDR2 (germline): SGDLS, YYNGEE. This CDR3 has 15 amino acids. As DNA, the CDR3 is TGTGCCAGCAGCGTAGTAGGGACATTGAACACTGAAGCTTTCTTT. This codes for CASSVVGTLNTEAFF.

This clone was found once. This chain links TRBV4-1 with TRBJ1-1, with D unclear. The CDR3 is 14 residues long. V was cut by 2 bases and J by 0 bases, with 7 bases left in between. CDR1 and CDR2 (germline): MGHRA, YSYEKL. CDR3 sequence reads: CASSQTVMNTEAFF. CDR3 sequence (DNA): TGCGCCAGCAGCCAAACAGTCATGAACACTGAAGCTTTCTTT.

This chain links TRBV9 with TRBJ2-5; tentative D call: TRBD1 (6 bases). Looked up from germline, CDR1 is SGDLS and CDR2 is YYNGEE. V lost 1 base, J lost 3 bases, and 10 bases lay in between. The CDR3 loop spans 14 amino acids. DNA for the CDR3: TGTGCCAGCAGCGTAAGACAGGTCGAAGAGACCCAGTACTTC. Residues: CASSVRQVEETQYF.

A word on this clone: A much larger clone differs by one base, so this may be a read error. This rearrangement joins TRBV11-2 to TRBJ1-1, with D possibly matching TRBD1 (5 bases). Trimming stripped 5 bases from V and 1 base from J, with 8 bases between. There are 13 residues in the CDR3. CDR1 and CDR2 (germline): SGHAT, FQNNGV. CDR3 coding DNA: TGTGCCAGCAGCCACGGGGGGAACACTGAAGCTTTCTTT. As protein: CASSHGGNTEAFF.

This chain connects TRBV24-1 to TRBJ2-2, with 9 bases that match TRBD2. After removal of 2 bases from V and 5 bases from J, the junction contained 2 bases not matched to a gene. From germline, CDR1 is KGHDR and CDR2 SFDVKD. The CDR3 totals 15 residues. CDR3 in amino acids: CATSDYSGRTGELFF. The DNA of the CDR3 is TGTGCCACCAGTGATTATAGCGGGAGAACCGGGGAGCTGTTTTTT.